A selection of T cell receptor beta chains follows, all from one sample in a study of multiple sclerosis patients with progressive multifocal leukoencephalopathy. Using immunoSEQ multiplex PCR, the repertoire was profiled, and TCRdb retains in-frame clones only, with some absent. This sample has over 20,000 clones, with less than 95% found just once. Sequenced material: PBMCs, taken from a patient treated with natalizumab. The source of these receptors is a man aged 30 to 39 with multiple sclerosis. Each CDR3 is given with its conserved first and last residue. D genes are given only for firm matches. The listing skips clone size in some rows; elsewhere it reads once, few, many or a size class.

j_gene: TRBJ1-2
v_gene: TRBV9
abundance: .
d_gene: .
CDR3aa: CASSARDIYGYTF
CDR3nt: TGTGCCAGCAGCGCCCGGGATATCTATGGCTACACCTTC

j_gene: TRBJ1-2
v_gene: TRBV19
abundance: .
d_gene: TRBD1
CDR3aa: CASSFRTGPNYGYTF
CDR3nt: TGTGCCAGTAGTTTTCGGACAGGACCTAACTATGGCTACACCTTC

j_gene: TRBJ2-7
v_gene: TRBV6-5
abundance: .
d_gene: TRBD1
CDR3aa: CASRGDRGSEQYF
CDR3nt: TGTGCCAGCAGGGGCGACAGGGGAAGCGAGCAGTACTTC

j_gene: TRBJ2-2
v_gene: TRBV4-1
abundance: .
d_gene: .
CDR3aa: CASSQGTNRQGKAGELFF
CDR3nt: TGCGCCAGCAGCCAAGGTACGAATCGGCAGGGGAAAGCCGGGGAGCTGTTTTTT

j_gene: TRBJ2-2
v_gene: TRBV7-9
abundance: once
d_gene: .
CDR3aa: CASSLAGPLGGPGELFF
CDR3nt: TGTGCCAGCAGCTTAGCGGGACCGCTCGGAGGGCCCGGGGAGCTGTTTTTT

j_gene: TRBJ2-1
v_gene: TRBV7-8
abundance: .
d_gene: TRBD2
CDR3aa: CASSPRAWEGEQFF
CDR3nt: TGTGCCAGCAGCCCTAGGGCCTGGGAGGGTGAGCAGTTCTTC

j_gene: TRBJ2-3
v_gene: TRBV7-2
abundance: .
d_gene: .
CDR3aa: CASSSRDFTDTQYF
CDR3nt: TGTGCCAGCAGCTCCCGGGACTTCACAGATACGCAGTATTTT

j_gene: TRBJ2-5
v_gene: TRBV6-1
abundance: .
d_gene: TRBD1
CDR3aa: CASSENRGEQYF
CDR3nt: TGTGCCAGCAGTGAAAACAGGGGGGAGCAGTACTTC

j_gene: TRBJ1-3
v_gene: TRBV13
abundance: few
d_gene: .
CDR3aa: CASLRGSGAGNTIYF
CDR3nt: TGTGCCAGCCTGCGGGGGTCTGGGGCTGGAAACACCATATATTTT

j_gene: TRBJ1-4
v_gene: TRBV6-5
abundance: .
d_gene: .
CDR3aa: CASMTGGAGEKLFF
CDR3nt: TGTGCCAGCATGACGGGGGGCGCAGGTGAAAAACTGTTTTTT

j_gene: TRBJ2-7
v_gene: TRBV9
abundance: .
d_gene: .
CDR3aa: CASSPVARRYEQYF
CDR3nt: TGTGCCAGCAGCCCGGTTGCACGCCGCTACGAGCAGTACTTC

j_gene: TRBJ1-2
v_gene: TRBV29-1
abundance: .
d_gene: .
CDR3aa: CSVAQGRDGYTF
CDR3nt: TGCAGCGTAGCTCAGGGGAGGGATGGCTACACCTTC

j_gene: TRBJ2-1
v_gene: TRBV29-1
abundance: .
d_gene: .
CDR3aa: CSVEDIGAGPYNEQFF
CDR3nt: TGCAGCGTTGAAGATATCGGGGCGGGTCCCTACAATGAGCAGTTCTTC

j_gene: TRBJ2-1
v_gene: TRBV5-1
abundance: .
d_gene: .
CDR3aa: CASSLGGVSPSSYNEQFF
CDR3nt: TGCGCCAGCAGCTTGGGGGGGGTGTCCCCGAGCTCCTACAATGAGCAGTTCTTC

j_gene: TRBJ2-1
v_gene: TRBV5-4
abundance: .
d_gene: .
CDR3aa: CASSFSAGEQFF
CDR3nt: TGTGCCAGCAGCTTTAGTGCCGGTGAGCAGTTCTTC

j_gene: TRBJ2-3
v_gene: TRBV6-5
abundance: .
d_gene: .
CDR3aa: CASSSLQGLGVYTQYF
CDR3nt: TGTGCCAGCAGTTCCCTTCAGGGATTGGGTGTTTATACGCAGTATTTT

j_gene: TRBJ1-1
v_gene: TRBV5-4
abundance: .
d_gene: .
CDR3aa: CASSLKGGTEAFF
CDR3nt: TGTGCCAGCAGCTTGAAGGGTGGCACTGAAGCTTTCTTT

j_gene: TRBJ2-5
v_gene: TRBV7-9
abundance: few
d_gene: .
CDR3aa: CASSFDFGRGGLETQYF
CDR3nt: TGTGCCAGCAGCTTCGACTTTGGGAGAGGAGGGCTGGAGACCCAGTACTTC

j_gene: TRBJ1-1
v_gene: TRBV19
abundance: .
d_gene: .
CDR3aa: CASSIGLSTEAFF
CDR3nt: TGTGCCAGTAGTATAGGTCTGAGCACTGAAGCTTTCTTT

j_gene: TRBJ1-4
v_gene: TRBV30
abundance: .
d_gene: .
CDR3aa: CAWSPLGEKLFF
CDR3nt: TGTGCCTGGAGCCCACTGGGAGAAAAACTGTTTTTT

j_gene: TRBJ2-7
v_gene: TRBV19
abundance: .
d_gene: TRBD2
CDR3aa: CASSVFLAGADYEQYF
CDR3nt: TGTGCCAGTAGTGTTTTTCTAGCGGGAGCGGACTACGAGCAGTACTTC

j_gene: TRBJ2-1
v_gene: TRBV10-3
abundance: .
d_gene: TRBD1
CDR3aa: CAISERQGADEQFF
CDR3nt: TGTGCCATCAGTGAACGACAGGGGGCAGATGAGCAGTTCTTC

j_gene: TRBJ1-5
v_gene: TRBV7-8
abundance: .
d_gene: TRBD1
CDR3aa: CASSSTPGQGSNQPQHF
CDR3nt: TGTGCCAGCAGCAGTACTCCGGGACAGGGCAGCAATCAGCCCCAGCATTTT

j_gene: TRBJ1-3
v_gene: TRBV18
abundance: .
d_gene: .
CDR3aa: CASSPLPDTIYF
CDR3nt: TGTGCCAGCTCACCCCTCCCGGACACCATATATTTT

j_gene: TRBJ1-5
v_gene: TRBV2
abundance: .
d_gene: .
CDR3aa: CASRRDKGQPQHF
CDR3nt: TGTGCCAGCCGCCGGGACAAAGGACAGCCCCAGCATTTT

j_gene: TRBJ1-2
v_gene: TRBV29-1
abundance: .
d_gene: .
CDR3aa: CSVDGYTF
CDR3nt: TGCAGCGTTGACGGCTACACCTTC

j_gene: TRBJ2-7
v_gene: TRBV5-4
abundance: .
d_gene: TRBD2
CDR3aa: CASSPGTKGLAGSYEQYF
CDR3nt: TGTGCCAGCAGTCCCGGGACCAAGGGACTAGCGGGAAGCTACGAGCAGTACTTC

j_gene: TRBJ2-1
v_gene: TRBV29-1
abundance: .
d_gene: TRBD2
CDR3aa: CSVEALAVHNEQFF
CDR3nt: TGCAGCGTGGAGGCCCTAGCGGTCCACAATGAGCAGTTCTTC

j_gene: TRBJ1-1
v_gene: TRBV19
abundance: .
d_gene: TRBD1
CDR3aa: CASYRTGGVNTEAFF
CDR3nt: TGTGCCAGTTATCGGACAGGGGGCGTGAACACTGAAGCTTTCTTT

j_gene: TRBJ2-7
v_gene: TRBV18
abundance: .
d_gene: TRBD1
CDR3aa: CASSPGTARVEQYF
CDR3nt: TGTGCCAGCTCACCAGGGACAGCAAGGGTCGAGCAGTACTTC

j_gene: TRBJ2-7
v_gene: TRBV7-2
abundance: .
d_gene: .
CDR3aa: CASSRTYEQYF
CDR3nt: TGTGCCAGCAGTCGGACGTACGAGCAGTACTTC

j_gene: TRBJ2-1
v_gene: TRBV19
abundance: .
d_gene: .
CDR3aa: CASSGITYNEQFF
CDR3nt: TGTGCCAGTAGTGGGATCACATACAATGAGCAGTTCTTC

j_gene: TRBJ2-3
v_gene: TRBV10-2
abundance: .
d_gene: .
CDR3aa: CASSVGVFTDTQYF
CDR3nt: TGCGCCAGCAGTGTAGGTGTCTTCACAGATACGCAGTATTTT

j_gene: TRBJ2-2
v_gene: TRBV6-1
abundance: .
d_gene: TRBD2
CDR3aa: CASSEGGTTPTGELFF
CDR3nt: TGTGCCAGCAGTGAAGGCGGGACTACACCTACCGGGGAGCTGTTTTTT

j_gene: TRBJ1-1
v_gene: TRBV7-2
abundance: .
d_gene: .
CDR3aa: CASSFFQGISEAFF
CDR3nt: TGTGCCAGCAGCTTCTTTCAGGGGATCTCTGAAGCTTTCTTT

j_gene: TRBJ1-2
v_gene: TRBV4-3
abundance: .
d_gene: TRBD1
CDR3aa: CASSQNFQGGYGYTF
CDR3nt: TGCGCCAGCAGCCAAAATTTTCAGGGGGGGTACGGCTACACCTTC

j_gene: TRBJ2-3
v_gene: TRBV11-2
abundance: .
d_gene: TRBD2
CDR3aa: CASSGRTSGRLGYTQYF
CDR3nt: TGTGCCAGCAGCGGAAGGACTAGCGGGAGACTAGGATATACGCAGTATTTT

j_gene: TRBJ1-2
v_gene: TRBV4-1
abundance: once
d_gene: TRBD1
CDR3aa: CASSQEPGGGYGYTF
CDR3nt: TGCGCCAGCAGCCAAGAACCAGGGGGCGGCTATGGCTACACCTTC

j_gene: TRBJ1-2
v_gene: TRBV4-1
abundance: .
d_gene: .
CDR3aa: CASSQEDRSYGYTF
CDR3nt: TGCGCCAGCAGCCAAGAGGACAGAAGCTATGGCTACACCTTC

j_gene: TRBJ1-1
v_gene: TRBV5-1
abundance: .
d_gene: .
CDR3aa: CASSSPRGYPSTEAFF
CDR3nt: TGCGCCAGCAGCTCCCCACGTGGGTACCCAAGTACTGAAGCTTTCTTT

j_gene: TRBJ2-5
v_gene: TRBV19
abundance: .
d_gene: TRBD1
CDR3aa: CASSMMTGPRETQYF
CDR3nt: TGTGCCAGTAGTATGATGACAGGGCCGAGGGAGACCCAGTACTTC